What follows are 32 T cell receptor beta chains derived from one specimen sequenced in a study of blood T cell repertoires in COVID-19. The table came from immunoSEQ multiplex PCR; TCRdb's copy has only in-frame clones and leaves some out. The sample records around 250,000 clones, roughly 88% being singletons. Input material: peripheral blood. The source of these receptors is a woman aged 70-85 years with COVID-19, enrolled during active disease.

The chain recombines TRBV7-2 with TRBJ1-6; D may be TRBD1 (6 bases). CDR1 is SGHTA, CDR2 FQGNSA, per germline. With 3 bases removed from V and 5 bases from J, the gap between germline ends came to 17 bases. CDR3 length equals 17 residues. The CDR3 reads CASSLSIQGGDNSPLHF. CDR3 DNA sequence: TGTGCCAGCAGCTTGTCAATACAGGGAGGGGATAATTCACCCCTCCACTTT.

Details on this clone: The sample carries other DNA sequences with the same CDR3. The J gene is TRBJ1-6, the V gene TRBV5-1; the D gene is possibly TRBD1 (5 bases). This CDR3 is built from 14 residues. Germline CDR1 SGHRS, CDR2 YFSETQ. The V end lost 0 bases, the J end lost 6 bases, and 7 bases lay between the germline ends. The CDR3, as DNA: TGCGCCAGCAGCTTGGGGCAGGGTAATTCACCCCTCCACTTT. Residues: CASSLGQGNSPLHF.

This chain joins TRBV5-1 and TRBJ2-1, with TRBD2 identical over 13 bases. CDR3 length equals 16 residues. Trimming at V came to 3 bases and at J to 5 bases, leaving 5 bases not matched to a gene. The germline gives CDR1 SGHRS, CDR2 YFSETQ. CDR3 protein: CASSSRGTSGNNEQFF. The CDR3 coding sequence is TGCGCCAGCAGCTCACGCGGGACTAGCGGGAACAATGAGCAGTTCTTC.

This chain uses TRBV19 with TRBJ1-1, with 12 bases that match TRBD1. This CDR3 comprises 15 residues. The junction had 8 bases not matched to a gene; V was cut back by 4 bases and J by 8 bases. Per germline, CDR1 LNHDA and CDR2 SQIVND (reference sequence). CDR3 region: CASSTFRDRGREAFF. DNA of the CDR3: TGTGCCAGTAGTACCTTCCGGGACAGGGGGCGAGAAGCTTTCTTT.

The rearrangement links TRBV19 to TRBJ1-4; 9 bases agree with TRBD1. Germline values: CDR1 LNHDA, CDR2 SQIVND (reference sequence). The CDR3 runs to 16 residues. The J segment lost 8 bases and the V segment lost 5 bases, leaving 12 bases of the junction unmatched. CDR3 sequence: CASSPWSGTGNEKLFF. The CDR3 DNA follows: TGTGCCAGTAGTCCGTGGTCCGGGACAGGGAACGAAAAACTGTTTTTT.

This rearrangement joins TRBV7-9 to TRBJ1-1; D is uncertain. This CDR3 is built from 12 residues. V gave up 11 bases and J gave up 5 bases, with 15 bases separating them. Looked up from germline, CDR1 is SEHNR and CDR2 is FQNEAQ (reference sequence). CDR3 DNA: TGTGCCTGGCGGTCCCAGAGTACTGAAGCTTTCTTT. Protein product: CAWRSQSTEAFF.

V is TRBV28 and J is TRBJ2-7, with 8 bases fitting TRBD1. CDR1 and CDR2 (germline): MDHEN, SYDVKM. There are 15 residues in the CDR3. The ends lost 3 bases at V and 1 base at J; junction bases unmatched: 5. In DNA, the CDR3 is TGTGCCAGCAGTTTGTACAGGGGGGTTTCCTACGAGCAGTACTTC. Translating gives CASSLYRGVSYEQYF.

The chain couples TRBV2 to TRBJ1-5; 9 bases match TRBD1. Germline V gene data show CDR1 as SNHLY and CDR2 as FYNNEI. The CDR3 extends over 16 amino acids. V shed 4 bases, J shed 7 bases, and the junction held 11 bases outside the gene matches. The CDR3: CASSGPDRGGRQPQHF. The CDR3 nucleotides read TGTGCCAGCAGTGGTCCGGACAGGGGTGGGAGGCAGCCCCAGCATTTT.

The chain recombines TRBV4-3 with TRBJ1-5; D gene ambiguous. Trimming took off 0 bases at V and 1 base at J, with 4 bases between the two ends. This CDR3 has 14 residues. The germline V gene encodes CDR1 LGHNA and CDR2 YSLEER. CDR3 nucleotide sequence: TGCGCCAGCAGCCAAGAACAGAGCAATCAGCCCCAGCATTTT. This codes for CASSQEQSNQPQHF.

The gene calls are TRBV11-1 and TRBJ2-7; TRBD1 aligns across 9 bases. J was trimmed by 4 bases and V by 5 bases; bases with no gene match: 9. The CDR3 consists of 15 residues. Germline V gene sequence: CDR1 SGHAT, CDR2 FQDESV (reference sequence). The CDR3 nucleotides read TGTGCCAGCAGCCGTAACCTACAGGGGGCATACGAGCAGTACTTC. Translating it yields CASSRNLQGAYEQYF.

The genes are TRBV12-3 or TRBV12-4 and TRBJ2-3; D remains ambiguous. This CDR3 contains 12 residues. V was clipped by 6 bases and J by 11 bases, with 15 bases between them. The CDR3 region is CASSRSVFGQYF. As DNA, the CDR3 is TGTGCCAGCAGCCGCAGCGTCTTTGGGCAGTATTTT.

The chain links TRBV19 to TRBJ2-7, with TRBD2 matching over 8 bases. Germline values: CDR1 LNHDA, CDR2 SQIVND (reference sequence). J was trimmed by 7 bases and V by 5 bases; bases with no gene match: 13. CDR3 length equals 15 residues. The CDR3 DNA is TGTGCCAGTAGTCCCCGTAGCGGGACCACGGGAGAGCAGTACTTC. Protein: CASSPRSGTTGEQYF.

In its sample, this clone was seen once. The CDR3 sequence: CSVAGQAISTDTQYF. The CDR3 DNA follows: TGCAGCGTTGCCGGACAGGCGATAAGCACAGATACGCAGTATTTT. The J gene is TRBJ2-3, the V gene TRBV29-1, with TRBD1 matching over 7 bases. Germline CDR1 and CDR2: SQVTM and ANQGSEA. The length of the CDR3 is 15 residues. Unmatched junction bases numbered 7, after V lost 4 bases and J lost 0 bases.

A single count supports this clone. V is TRBV6-1 and J is TRBJ1-2; weak D call: TRBD1 (5 bases). Trimming took off 3 bases at V and 8 bases at J, with 10 bases between the two ends. This CDR3 contains 12 residues. CDR1 is MNHNS, CDR2 SASEGT, per germline. CDR3 coding DNA: TGTGCCAGCAGTGACAGGGCCGGAGGCTACACCTTC. Its protein product is CASSDRAGGYTF.

In DNA form, the CDR3 reads TGTGCCAGTAGTACCTCCCCGGAGACCCAGTACTTC. Protein sequence: CASSTSPETQYF. V is TRBV19 and J is TRBJ2-5; D uncertain. Germline-derived CDR1 and CDR2 are LNHDA and SQIVND (reference sequence). The CDR3 length is 12 residues. With 4 bases removed from V and 5 bases from J, the gap between germline ends came to 8 bases. Full variable domain (missing parts from reference TRBV19 and TRBJ2-5): DGGITQSPKYLFRKEGQNVTLSCEQNLNHDAMYWYRQDPGQGLRLIYYSQIVNDFQKGDIAEGYSVSREKKESFPLTVTSAQKNPTAFYLCASSTSPETQYFGPGTRLLVL.

The gene calls are TRBV30 and TRBJ1-2, with 10 bases identical to TRBD1. After removal of 8 bases from V and 3 bases from J, the junction contained 3 bases not matched to a gene. This CDR3 region has 12 residues. The germline CDR1 and CDR2 sequences are GTSNPN and SVGIG (reference sequence). DNA of the CDR3: TGTGCCCTGGGACAGGGGTACTATGGCTACACCTTC. This encodes CALGQGYYGYTF. The full variable domain, in which reference TRBV30 and TRBJ1-2 provide the parts outside the CDR3, is SQTIHQWPATLVQPVGSPLSLECTVEGTSNPNLYWYRQAAGRGLQLLFYSVGIGQISSEVPQNLSASRPQDRQFILSSKKLLLSDSGFYLCALGQGYYGYTFGSGTRLTVV.

V and J are TRBV3-1 (or the pseudogene TRBV3-2) and TRBJ1-2; TRBD1 matches 7 bases. CDR1 and CDR2 from the germline V gene are LGHDT and YNNKEL (reference sequence). This CDR3 is 16 amino acids long. J lost 8 bases, V lost 0 bases, and 12 bases had no gene match. Here the CDR3 DNA reads TGTGCCAGCAGCCAAGATAATTCGGGGACAGCGATCGGCTACACCTTC. As protein: CASSQDNSGTAIGYTF.

Comment on this clone: Other DNA sequences in the same sample also yield this CDR3. The CDR3 DNA follows: TGTGCCAGCAGCCCGACGGGGGGCAATCAGCCCCAGCATTTT. Residues: CASSPTGGNQPQHF. The rearrangement joins TRBV7-2 to TRBJ1-5, with TRBD1 as a possible D gene (5 bases). This CDR3 is 14 amino acids long. V was trimmed by 5 bases and J by 2 bases, leaving 10 bases between them. CDR1 is SGHTA and CDR2 is FQGNSA in the germline V gene.

The J gene is TRBJ2-4, the V gene TRBV19; TRBD1 might be the D (6 bases). Germline CDR1 and CDR2: LNHDA and SQIVND (reference sequence). V gave up 5 bases and J gave up 3 bases, with 20 bases separating them. The CDR3 runs to 17 residues. CDR3 in amino acids: CASSVTGTYVGKNIQYF. The CDR3 region has the DNA TGTGCCAGTAGTGTGACCGGGACATATGTGGGCAAAAACATTCAGTACTTC.

The rearrangement links TRBV19 to TRBJ1-3; D unclear. The CDR3 has 15 residues. Germline values: CDR1 LNHDA, CDR2 SQIVND (reference sequence). Between the trimmed V and J ends, which lost 5 bases and 0 bases, there was a span of 11 bases. This CDR3 is CASSDGDYSGNTIYF. CDR3 DNA: TGTGCCAGTAGTGACGGAGACTACTCTGGAAACACCATATATTTT.

J is TRBJ2-3 and V is TRBV2; 11 bases fit TRBD2. V shed 6 bases, J shed 0 bases, and the junction held 5 bases outside the gene matches. The CDR3 consists of 16 residues. Looked up from germline, CDR1 is SNHLY and CDR2 is FYNNEI. The CDR3 spells CASRGGLAGSTDTQYF. In nucleotides, the CDR3 is TGTGCCAGCAGGGGAGGACTAGCGGGCAGCACAGATACGCAGTATTTT.

V usage is TRBV7-2 and J usage is TRBJ2-7; TRBD2 matches at 9 bases. The CDR3 spans 14 residues. V was clipped by 4 bases and J by 3 bases; unmatched bases: 4. CDR1 and CDR2 (germline): SGHTA, FQGNSA. The CDR3: CASSSGTSYYEQYF. The CDR3 nucleotides are TGTGCCAGCAGCTCTGGGACTAGCTACTACGAGCAGTACTTC.

This clone was found once. The gene calls are TRBV3-1 (or the pseudogene TRBV3-2) and TRBJ1-3; 8 nucleotides align to TRBD1. Trimming took 1 base from V and 1 from J; bases not matched to a gene: 0. The CDR3 has 15 amino acids. Germline loops: CDR1 LGHDT, CDR2 YNNKEL (reference sequence). The CDR3 DNA sequence: TGTGCCAGCAGCCAAGGACAGGGGTCTGGAAACACCATATATTTT. This encodes CASSQGQGSGNTIYF.

V usage is TRBV9 and J usage is TRBJ1-2; a weak D match, TRBD1 (5 bases). The germline CDR1 and CDR2 sequences are SGDLS and YYNGEE. Trimming took off 0 bases at V and 7 bases at J, with 10 bases between the two ends. CDR3 size: 13 residues. The CDR3 spells CASSVVLGGGYTF. In DNA form, the CDR3 reads TGTGCCAGCAGCGTAGTTTTGGGGGGTGGCTACACCTTC.

V usage is TRBV12-3 or TRBV12-4 and J usage is TRBJ2-1; D is possibly TRBD2 (6 bases). The CDR3 runs to 13 residues. Trimming removed 5 bases at V and 6 bases at J, with 11 bases between. This CDR3 reads CASSAATSNEQFF. The CDR3 coding sequence is TGTGCCAGCAGTGCCGCGACTAGCAATGAGCAGTTCTTC.

This clone has a single count. In nucleotides, the CDR3 is TGTGCCAGCAGCGTACACGGGACAGGGGACCAGCCCCAGCATTTT. Protein: CASSVHGTGDQPQHF. V is TRBV9 and J is TRBJ1-5; 10 bases map to TRBD1. Trimming took 1 base from V and 7 from J; bases not matched to a gene: 5. The CDR3 runs 15 residues. Germline V gene data show CDR1 as SGDLS and CDR2 as YYNGEE.

J is TRBJ1-3 and V is TRBV7-2; D ambiguous. Looked up from germline, CDR1 is SGHTA and CDR2 is FQGNSA. V lost 3 bases and J lost 0, with 9 bases in between. The CDR3 runs 15 residues. CDR3 protein: CASSFLSSSGNTIYF. CDR3 DNA sequence: TGTGCCAGCAGCTTTTTGTCGAGCTCTGGAAACACCATATATTTT.

This clone was seen a single time. V and J are TRBV30 and TRBJ1-2; TRBD1 matches 7 bases. J gave up 5 bases and V 8 bases, and 8 bases lay outside the gene matches. The length of the CDR3 is 12 residues. Germline-derived CDR1 and CDR2 are GTSNPN and SVGIG (reference sequence). CDR3: CAAQGLGYGYTF. CDR3 nucleotides: TGTGCCGCACAGGGGCTTGGGTATGGCTACACCTTC. The whole variable domain, filled in from reference TRBV30 and TRBJ1-2, reads SQTIHQWPATLVQPVGSPLSLECTVEGTSNPNLYWYRQAAGRGLQLLFYSVGIGQISSEVPQNLSASRPQDRQFILSSKKLLLSDSGFYLCAAQGLGYGYTFGSGTRLTVV.

This clone was seen at least ten times. The J gene is TRBJ2-1, the V gene TRBV11-2, with 7 positions matching TRBD2. V shed 6 bases and J 1 base; nucleotides not matched to a gene: 3. The CDR3 has 14 amino acids. CDR1 SGHAT and CDR2 FQNNGV come from the germline V gene. CDR3 region: CASRASGSYNEQFF. In DNA, the CDR3 is TGTGCCAGCAGGGCTAGCGGATCCTACAATGAGCAGTTCTTC.

The V gene is TRBV28, the J gene TRBJ2-3; TRBD2 is a possible D gene (5 bases). The CDR3 extends over 14 amino acids. V was shortened by 3 bases and J by 2 bases, with 9 bases between the two germline ends. Germline V gene lookup returns CDR1 MDHEN and CDR2 SYDVKM. CDR3 bases: TGTGCCAGCAGTTTGGGAGATTCCACAGATACGCAGTATTTT. This sequence encodes CASSLGDSTDTQYF.

This clone was recorded a few times. The rearrangement links TRBV28 to TRBJ1-1; TRBD1 matches 8 bases. Germline assignment: CDR1 MDHEN and CDR2 SYDVKM. The CDR3 is 11 residues long. V shed 6 bases and J 14 bases; nucleotides not matched to a gene: 8. The CDR3 protein is CASSTHRGAFF. CDR3 sequence (DNA): TGTGCCAGCAGCACACACAGGGGGGCCTTCTTT.

The V call is TRBV12-5, the J call TRBJ2-5; TRBD2 matches 14 bases. This CDR3 has 15 residues. Germline values: CDR1 LGHNT, CDR2 FRNRAP. The junction had 8 bases not matched to a gene; V was cut back by 7 bases and J by 7 bases. CDR3 sequence (DNA): TGTGCTAGTGCCCCAGGACTAGCGGGAGGCGCGACCCAGTACTTC. Protein sequence: CASAPGLAGGATQYF.